This T cell receptor beta chain is from a study of T cell responses to AZD1222 COVID-19 vaccine. General study findings and limits: The peak T cell response came first, and repertoires were sampled only after it. The donors showed a predominance of white British ancestry and of females, with possible underestimation of clonal diversity.

Points on this clone: As yet, its antigen is unknown.

Germline V CDR1 and CDR2: SGHTA, FQGNSA. CDR3 length: 14 residues. Deletions cut 0 bases from V and 2 bases from J, with 7 bases between. Repertoires were generated with immunoSEQ multiplex PCR, while TCRdb's copy carries only in-frame clones and drops some. The table lists approximately 150,000 clones, 70% to 90% of them singletons. This clonotype was sampled from an adult who received the AZD1222 COVID-19 vaccine. This chain joins TRBV7-2 and TRBJ1-2; D remains ambiguous. This sample comprised peripheral blood, obtained 28 days after the second AZD1222 dose. The CDR3 protein is CASSLATRNYGYTF. CDR3 coding DNA: TGTGCCAGCAGCTTAGCTACCCGGAACTATGGCTACACCTTC.